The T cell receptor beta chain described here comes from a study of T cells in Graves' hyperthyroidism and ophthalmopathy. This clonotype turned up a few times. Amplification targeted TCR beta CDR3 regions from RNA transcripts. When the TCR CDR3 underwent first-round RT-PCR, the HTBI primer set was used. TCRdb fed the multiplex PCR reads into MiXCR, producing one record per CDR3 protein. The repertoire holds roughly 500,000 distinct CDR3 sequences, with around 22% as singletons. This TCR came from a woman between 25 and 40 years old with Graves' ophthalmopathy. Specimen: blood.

The CDR3 coding sequence is TGCGCCAGCAGCCATCTGGCAGGGACAACAGATACGCAGTATTTT. Its translation: CASSHLAGTTDTQYF. The chain joins TRBV4-1 to TRBJ2-3; D perhaps matches TRBD1 (6 bases). CDR1 and CDR2 (germline): MGHRA, YSYEKL. V lost 3 bases and J 3 bases, leaving 13 bases between the germline ends. The CDR3 totals 15 residues.